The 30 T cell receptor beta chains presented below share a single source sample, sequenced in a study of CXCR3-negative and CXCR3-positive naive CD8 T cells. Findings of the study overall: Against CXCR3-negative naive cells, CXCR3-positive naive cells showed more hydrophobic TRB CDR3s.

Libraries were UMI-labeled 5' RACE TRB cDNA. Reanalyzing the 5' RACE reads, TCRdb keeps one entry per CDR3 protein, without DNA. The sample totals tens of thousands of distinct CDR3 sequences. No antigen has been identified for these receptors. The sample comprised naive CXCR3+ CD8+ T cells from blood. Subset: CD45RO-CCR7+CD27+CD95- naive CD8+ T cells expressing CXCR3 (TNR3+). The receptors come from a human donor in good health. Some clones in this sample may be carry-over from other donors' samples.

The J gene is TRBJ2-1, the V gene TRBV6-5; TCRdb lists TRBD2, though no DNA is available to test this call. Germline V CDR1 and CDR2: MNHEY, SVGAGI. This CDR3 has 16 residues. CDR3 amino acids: CASSPYEGLAYNEQFF.

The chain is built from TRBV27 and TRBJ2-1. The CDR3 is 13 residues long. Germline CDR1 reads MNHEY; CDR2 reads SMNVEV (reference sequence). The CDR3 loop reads CASSLRDYNEQFF.

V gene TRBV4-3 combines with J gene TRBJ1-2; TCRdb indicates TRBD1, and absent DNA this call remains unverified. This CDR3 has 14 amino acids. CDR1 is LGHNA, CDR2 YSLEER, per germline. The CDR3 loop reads CASSQDNRVHGYTF.

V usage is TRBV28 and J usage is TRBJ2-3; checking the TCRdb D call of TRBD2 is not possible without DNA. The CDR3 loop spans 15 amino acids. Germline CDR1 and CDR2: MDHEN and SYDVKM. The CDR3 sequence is CASSFYSGETDTQYF.

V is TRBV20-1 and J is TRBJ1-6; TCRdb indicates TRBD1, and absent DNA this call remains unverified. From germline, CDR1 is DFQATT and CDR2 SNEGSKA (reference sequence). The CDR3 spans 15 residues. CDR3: CSASGTGSDNSPLHF.

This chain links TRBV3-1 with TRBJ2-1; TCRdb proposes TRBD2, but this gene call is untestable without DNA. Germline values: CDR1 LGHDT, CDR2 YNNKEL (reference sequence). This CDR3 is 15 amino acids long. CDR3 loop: CASSQGLADNNEQFF.

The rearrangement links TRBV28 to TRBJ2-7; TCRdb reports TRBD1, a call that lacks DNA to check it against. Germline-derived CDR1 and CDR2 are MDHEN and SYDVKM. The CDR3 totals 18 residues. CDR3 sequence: CASSLVLSGRDPSYEQYF.

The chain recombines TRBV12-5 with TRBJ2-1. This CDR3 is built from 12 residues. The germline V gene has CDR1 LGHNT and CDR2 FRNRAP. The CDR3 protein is CASGLAGREQFF. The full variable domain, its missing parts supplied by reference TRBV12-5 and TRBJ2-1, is DARVTQTPRHKVTEMGQEVTMRCQPILGHNTVFWYRQTMMQGLELLAYFRNRAPLDDSGMPKDRFSAEMPDATLATLKIQPSEPRDSAVYFCASGLAGREQFFGPGTRLTVL.

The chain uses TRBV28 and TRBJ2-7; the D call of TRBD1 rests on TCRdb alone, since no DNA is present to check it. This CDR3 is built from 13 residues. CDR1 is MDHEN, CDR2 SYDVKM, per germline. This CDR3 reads CASRETGSYEQYF.

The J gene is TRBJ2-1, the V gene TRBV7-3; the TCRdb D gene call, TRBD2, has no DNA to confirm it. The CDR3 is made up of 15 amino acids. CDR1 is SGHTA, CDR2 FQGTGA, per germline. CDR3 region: CASSLLAGVSDEQFF.

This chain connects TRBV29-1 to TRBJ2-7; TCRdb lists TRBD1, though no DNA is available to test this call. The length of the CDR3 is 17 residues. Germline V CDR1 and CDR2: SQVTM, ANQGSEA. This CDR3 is CSVEDNTGDLTPYEQYF.

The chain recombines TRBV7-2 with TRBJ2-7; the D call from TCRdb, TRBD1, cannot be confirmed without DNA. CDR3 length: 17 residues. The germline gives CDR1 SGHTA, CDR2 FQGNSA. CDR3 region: CASSLPLAGESSYEQYF.

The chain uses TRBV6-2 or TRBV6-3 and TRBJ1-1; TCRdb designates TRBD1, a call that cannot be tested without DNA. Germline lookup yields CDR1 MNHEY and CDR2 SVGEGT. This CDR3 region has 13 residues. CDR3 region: CASRGRGETEAFF.

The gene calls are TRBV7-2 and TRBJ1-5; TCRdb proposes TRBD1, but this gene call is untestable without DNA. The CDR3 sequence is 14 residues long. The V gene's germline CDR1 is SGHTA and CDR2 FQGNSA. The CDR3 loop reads CASSYGTGEQPQHF.

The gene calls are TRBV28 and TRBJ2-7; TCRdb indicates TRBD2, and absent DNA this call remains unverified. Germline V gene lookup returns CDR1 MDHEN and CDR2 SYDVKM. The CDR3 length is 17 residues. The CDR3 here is CASSSGTSGGNSYEQYF.

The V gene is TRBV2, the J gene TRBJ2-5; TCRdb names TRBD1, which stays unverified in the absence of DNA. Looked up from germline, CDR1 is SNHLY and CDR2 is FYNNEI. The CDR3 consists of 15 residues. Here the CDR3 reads CASSRGQAPQETQYF. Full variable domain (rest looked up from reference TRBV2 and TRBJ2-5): EPEVTQTPSHQVTQMGQEVILRCVPISNHLYFYWYRQILGQKVEFLVSFYNNEISEKSEIFDDQFSVERPDGSNFTLKIRSTKLEDSAMYFCASSRGQAPQETQYFGPGTRLLVL.

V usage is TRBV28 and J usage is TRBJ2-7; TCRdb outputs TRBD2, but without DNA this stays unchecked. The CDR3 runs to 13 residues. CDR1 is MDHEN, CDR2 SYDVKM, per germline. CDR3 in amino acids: CASSLTRWDEQYF.

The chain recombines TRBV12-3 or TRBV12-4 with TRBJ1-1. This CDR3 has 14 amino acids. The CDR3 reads CASSFTQGNTEAFF.

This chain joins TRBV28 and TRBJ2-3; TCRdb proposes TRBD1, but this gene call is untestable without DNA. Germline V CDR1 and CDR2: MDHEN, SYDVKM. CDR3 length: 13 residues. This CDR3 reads CASSQGETDTQYF.

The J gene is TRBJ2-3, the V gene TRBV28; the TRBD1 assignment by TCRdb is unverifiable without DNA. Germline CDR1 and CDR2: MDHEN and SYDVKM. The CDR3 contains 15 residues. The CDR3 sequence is CASSLRDTSTDTQYF.

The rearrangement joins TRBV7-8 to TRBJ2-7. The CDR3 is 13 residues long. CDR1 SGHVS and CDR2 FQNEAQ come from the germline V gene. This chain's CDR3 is CASSLAVPREQYF.

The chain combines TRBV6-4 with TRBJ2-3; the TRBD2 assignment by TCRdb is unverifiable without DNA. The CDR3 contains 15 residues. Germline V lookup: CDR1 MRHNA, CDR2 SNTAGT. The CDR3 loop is CASSASAGGLDTQYF.

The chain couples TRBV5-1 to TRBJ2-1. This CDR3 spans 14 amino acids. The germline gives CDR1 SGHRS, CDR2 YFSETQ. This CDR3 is CASRIRSSYNEQFF.

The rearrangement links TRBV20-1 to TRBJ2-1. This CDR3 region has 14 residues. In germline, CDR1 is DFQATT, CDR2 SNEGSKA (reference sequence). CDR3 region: CSARAVGAHNEQFF.

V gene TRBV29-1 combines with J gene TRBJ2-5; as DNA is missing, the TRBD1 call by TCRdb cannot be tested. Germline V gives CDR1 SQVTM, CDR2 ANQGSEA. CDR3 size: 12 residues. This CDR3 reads CSGQGTGETQYF.

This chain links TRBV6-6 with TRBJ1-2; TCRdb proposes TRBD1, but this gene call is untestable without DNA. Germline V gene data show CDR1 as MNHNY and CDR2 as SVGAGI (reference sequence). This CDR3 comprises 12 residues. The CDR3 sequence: CASRPGTYGYTF.

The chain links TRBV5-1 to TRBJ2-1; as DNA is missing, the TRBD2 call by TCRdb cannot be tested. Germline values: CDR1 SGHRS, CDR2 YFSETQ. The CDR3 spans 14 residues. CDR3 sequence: CASNLAGGRNEQFF.

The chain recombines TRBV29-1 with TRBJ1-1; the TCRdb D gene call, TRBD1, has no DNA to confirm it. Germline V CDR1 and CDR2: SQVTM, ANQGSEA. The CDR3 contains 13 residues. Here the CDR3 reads CSVEAGVVAEAFF.

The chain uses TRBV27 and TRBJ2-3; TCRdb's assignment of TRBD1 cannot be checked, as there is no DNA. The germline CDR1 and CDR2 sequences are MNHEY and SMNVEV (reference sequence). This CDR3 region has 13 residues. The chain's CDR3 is CASSPLSPDTQYF.

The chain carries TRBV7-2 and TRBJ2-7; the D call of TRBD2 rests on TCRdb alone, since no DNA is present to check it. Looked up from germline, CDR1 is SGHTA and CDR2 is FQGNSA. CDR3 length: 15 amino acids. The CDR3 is CASSLSSGRAEEQYF.